This T cell receptor (beta chain) was identified in a study of T cell clonality in common variable immunodeficiency. Study results and caveats: CVID patient heterogeneity limited repertoire-clinical complication correlations. In common variable immunodeficiency, TCR beta chains reportedly carried fewer deletions and N-nucleotide insertions.

Most patients and controls had Caucasian heritage. CVID subjects had received replacement immunoglobulin for at least one year. In its sample, this clone was seen many times. Its cognate antigen is unknown. The read terminates 3 residues before the CDR3 end, so the remaining end is supplied by the germline J gene. Sequencing used immunoSEQ multiplex PCR; TCRdb keeps in-frame clones, though not all of them. The table lists some 25,000 clones, no singletons, with 3.5% to 4.5% in the top ten. Germline V gene lookup returns CDR1 KGHSH and CDR2 LQKENI. The J segment lost 4 bases and the V segment lost 3 bases, leaving 3 bases of the junction unmatched. The CDR3 is 14 residues long.

This TCR was recovered from a human donor with common variable immunodeficiency. Sequenced input: peripheral blood mononuclear cells. The genes are TRBV18 and TRBJ1-1, with 9 positions matching TRBD1. The CDR3 sequence is CASSPTGGRTEAFF. The covered CDR3 bases are TGTGCCAGCTCACCGACAGGGGGTCGCACTGAA.